Listed below are T cell receptor beta chains from one sample, sequenced in a study of CD8 T cells in ankylosing spondylitis. Using its own MiXCR run on the 5' RACE reads, TCRdb lists one record per CDR3 protein. In the table there are about 500,000 distinct CDR3 sequences, over 4% of which are singletons. Sequences were obtained from blood, either unsorted or a sorted T cell fraction (not recorded which). These receptors came from a male donor with ankylosing spondylitis. CDR3s include the opening cysteine and the closing phenylalanine or tryptophan. A D gene is named only where the DNA matches it firmly. A row's size may be missing; if present it is once, few, many or a size class.

d_gene,v_gene,abundance,len,j_gene,CDR3aa,CDR3nt
.,TRBV12-3/TRBV12-4,many,15,TRBJ2-7,CASNRGRAGSYEQYF,TGTGCCAGCAATCGTGGTCGGGCAGGGTCCTACGAGCAGTACTTC
TRBD1,TRBV18,many,16,TRBJ1-2,CASSVQGTAEVGGYTF,TGTGCCAGCTCCGTTCAAGGGACAGCCGAGGTAGGAGGCTACACCTTC
.,TRBV5-6,once,13,TRBJ2-7,CAMSPGPHYEQYF,TGTGCCATGAGCCCCGGACCCCACTACGAGCAGTACTTC
TRBD1,TRBV6-5,many,15,TRBJ2-3,CASSSPGQTTDTQYF,TGTGCCAGCAGTTCTCCGGGACAGACCACAGATACGCAGTATTTT
.,TRBV6-1,many,15,TRBJ1-3,CASSRDSLEGNTIYF,TGTGCCAGCAGCCGGGACTCCCTGGAGGGAAACACCATATATTTT
.,TRBV6-5,many,14,TRBJ1-2,CASSYIQINYGYTF,TGTGCCAGCAGTTACATCCAAATTAACTATGGCTACACCTTC
.,TRBV11-2,many,14,TRBJ1-1,CASSLMYPGTEAFF,TGTGCCAGCAGCTTAATGTATCCAGGGACTGAAGCTTTCTTT
.,TRBV9,few,13,TRBJ2-5,CASSIDSLGTQYF,TGTGCCAGCAGCATCGACAGCCTGGGGACCCAGTACTTC
TRBD2,TRBV20-1,.,14,TRBJ2-1,CSASGLPLGIQQFF,TGCAGTGCCTCGGGACTACCTCTGGGTATCCAGCAGTTCTTC
.,TRBV12-3/TRBV12-4,many,13,TRBJ1-2,CASRADGDYGYTF,TGTGCCAGCAGAGCCGACGGGGACTATGGCTACACCTTC
.,TRBV20-1,many,13,TRBJ1-1,CSARWDLNTEAFF,TGCAGTGCTAGGTGGGACTTGAACACTGAAGCTTTCTTT
TRBD2,TRBV4-3,many,19,TRBJ2-1,CASSQDWVGLAGISNEQFF,TGCGCCAGCAGCCAAGATTGGGTTGGGCTAGCGGGAATTTCGAATGAGCAGTTCTTC